These 20 T cell receptor beta chains originate from one sample sequenced in a study of shared clonotypes between healthy human individuals. Sequenced by immunoSEQ multiplex PCR; TCRdb stores in-frame clones only, minus some. This table has a few million clones, more than 90% appearing once. Sequences were obtained from naive CD4+ T cells sorted from blood. Indicated subset: CD45RA+ positively selected. The receptors were sampled from a man aged 18 to 29 in good health.

This sequence joins TRBV7-2 and TRBJ2-7; 10 bases match TRBD1. V lost 3 bases and J lost 12; bases outside the gene matches: 8. The CDR3 is 13 amino acids. The germline V gene has CDR1 SGHTA and CDR2 FQGNSA. The CDR3 spells CASSFLGQGGTYF. The DNA of the CDR3 is TGTGCCAGCAGCTTCCTCGGACAGGGGGGGACGTACTTC.

This chain links TRBV14 with TRBJ2-3; 12 positions match TRBD2. In germline, CDR1 is SGHDN, CDR2 FVKESK. V lost 0 bases, J lost 1 base, and 2 bases stayed unmatched. This CDR3 spans 17 amino acids. CDR3 nucleotide sequence: TGTGCCAGCAGCCAAGACAGACTAGCGGGGGGCACAGATACGCAGTATTTT. Protein product: CASSQDRLAGGTDTQYF.

This clone was picked up a small number of times. V gene TRBV6-6 combines with J gene TRBJ2-1, with D perhaps TRBD1 (6 bases). The CDR3 totals 14 residues. V was cut by 7 bases and J by 6 bases, with 16 bases left in between. In germline, CDR1 is MNHNY, CDR2 SVGAGI (reference sequence). CDR3 sequence: CASTLRGLGNEQFF. The CDR3 region has the DNA TGTGCCAGCACCCTGAGGGGGTTAGGCAATGAGCAGTTCTTC.

The rearrangement uses TRBV9 and TRBJ2-3, with 8 bases identical to TRBD1. Germline CDR1 reads SGDLS; CDR2 reads YYNGEE. The CDR3 runs 14 residues. V dropped 4 bases and J dropped 4; count of bases not matched to a gene: 5. CDR3 nucleotides: TGTGCCAGCAGCAGACAGGGGAACGCAGATACGCAGTATTTT. It specifies CASSRQGNADTQYF. Variable domain in full (rest from reference TRBV9 and TRBJ2-3): DSGVTQTPKHLITATGQRVTLRCSPRSGDLSVYWYQQSLDQGLQFLIQYYNGEERAKGNILERFSAQQFPDLHSELNLSSLELGDSALYFCASSRQGNADTQYFGPGTRLTVL.

The chain employs TRBV7-9 and TRBJ2-3, with D possibly matching TRBD1 (5 bases). The germline V gene has CDR1 SEHNR and CDR2 FQNEAQ (reference sequence). Trimming removed 5 bases from V and 6 bases from J, with 12 bases in between. The CDR3 consists of 13 residues. In nucleotides, the CDR3 is TGTGCCAGCAGCGCCGGGCCAGGGGATACGCAGTATTTT. Its protein product is CASSAGPGDTQYF.

The chain carries TRBV6-1 and TRBJ2-7, with TRBD2 identical over 10 bases. Germline V gene lookup returns CDR1 MNHNS and CDR2 SASEGT. The CDR3 contains 14 residues. V lost 3 bases, J lost 3 bases, and 2 bases stayed unmatched. The CDR3 region has the DNA TGTGCCAGCAGTGAGACTAGCGGGCGCTACGAGCAGTACTTC. Translated, it gives CASSETSGRYEQYF.

The gene calls are TRBV19 and TRBJ2-3, with TRBD2 matching 14 bases. The germline gives CDR1 LNHDA, CDR2 SQIVND (reference sequence). This CDR3 is 18 amino acids long. V shed 5 bases, J shed 2 bases, and the junction held 9 bases outside the gene matches. The CDR3 region has the DNA TGTGCCAGTAGTGCGTGGACTAGCGGGGGGACATACACAGATACGCAGTATTTT. This codes for CASSAWTSGGTYTDTQYF.

This rearrangement joins TRBV12-5 to TRBJ1-5; D remains ambiguous. Trimming removed 1 base at V and 4 bases at J, with 5 bases between. CDR1 and CDR2 from the germline V gene are LGHNT and FRNRAP. The length of the CDR3 is 13 residues. CDR3 protein: CASGLAINQPQHF. In DNA, the CDR3 is TGTGCTAGTGGTTTGGCCATAAATCAGCCCCAGCATTTT.

The gene calls are TRBV29-1 and TRBJ2-7; 7 bases line up with TRBD1. V was pared by 4 bases and J by 7 bases, with 16 bases of the junction left unmatched. Germline V CDR1 and CDR2: SQVTM, ANQGSEA. This CDR3 is 15 amino acids long. CDR3 sequence: CSVGIWTGPLGEQYF. For the CDR3, the DNA is TGCAGCGTTGGGATCTGGACAGGCCCCCTAGGGGAGCAGTACTTC.

The chain joins TRBV6-1 to TRBJ1-2; the D is unclear. Trimming took off 2 bases at V and 7 bases at J, with 5 bases between the two ends. This CDR3 region has 11 residues. Germline CDR1 and CDR2: MNHNS and SASEGT. This chain's CDR3 is CASSERAGYTF. The CDR3 DNA follows: TGTGCCAGCAGTGAACGGGCTGGCTACACCTTC.

The J gene is TRBJ2-7, the V gene TRBV2; 8 bases agree with TRBD2. Germline CDR1 is SNHLY and CDR2 is FYNNEI. The junction had 17 bases not matched to a gene; V was cut back by 6 bases and J by 7 bases. This CDR3 region has 16 residues. For the CDR3, the DNA is TGTGCCAGCAGAAGGGCGGGAGGCACGAAAGGTCGGGAGCAGTACTTC. Translating it yields CASRRAGGTKGREQYF.

A single count supports this clone. This rearrangement joins TRBV29-1 to TRBJ2-2, with a weak D call TRBD2 (6 bases). Germline lookup yields CDR1 SQVTM and CDR2 ANQGSEA. This CDR3 contains 13 residues. V was shortened by 6 bases and J by 4 bases, with 12 bases between the two germline ends. CDR3 amino acids: CSVDGGFTGELFF. Written as DNA, the CDR3 is TGCAGCGTCGACGGGGGTTTCACCGGGGAGCTGTTTTTT.

The V call is TRBV7-9, the J call TRBJ2-1, with 10 bases fitting TRBD2. Germline CDR1 is SEHNR and CDR2 is FQNEAQ (reference sequence). CDR3 length: 16 amino acids. With 0 bases clipped from V and 2 bases from J, the junction kept 1 base outside the gene matches. This CDR3 is CASSLALAGAYNEQFF. CDR3 nucleotide sequence: TGTGCCAGCAGCTTAGCCCTAGCGGGAGCCTACAATGAGCAGTTCTTC.

The chain joins TRBV28 to TRBJ1-6, with D uncertain. V shed 3 bases and J shed 4 bases, with 10 bases lying between them. Germline V CDR1 and CDR2: MDHEN, SYDVKM. There are 15 residues in the CDR3. CDR3 amino acids: CASSFGGTYNSPLHF. CDR3 DNA sequence: TGTGCCAGCAGTTTCGGAGGCACTTATAATTCACCCCTCCACTTT. Filled out from reference TRBV28 and TRBJ1-6, the complete variable domain reads DVKVTQSSRYLVKRTGEKVFLECVQDMDHENMFWYRQDPGLGLRLIYFSYDVKMKEKGDIPEGYSVSREKKERFSLILESASTNQTSMYLCASSFGGTYNSPLHFGNGTRLTVT.

This chain links TRBV15 with TRBJ2-7; 8 nucleotides line up with TRBD1. Germline trimming cut 3 bases from V and 3 bases from J; bases unmatched to any gene: 10. The CDR3 covers 16 residues. Germline V gives CDR1 LNHNV, CDR2 YYDKDF (reference sequence). In nucleotides, the CDR3 is TGTGCCACCAGCAGCCCTTCCGGGACAGGCTTCTACGAGCAGTACTTC. Its protein is CATSSPSGTGFYEQYF.

The chain uses TRBV5-1 and TRBJ2-4; tentatively, D is TRBD1 (7 bases). The CDR3 spans 14 residues. Germline CDR1 and CDR2: SGHRS and YFSETQ. Trimming cost V 4 bases and J 7 bases, with 15 bases left between them. Written as DNA, the CDR3 is TGCGCCAGCAGCGCGGGACAGATGGGGAACATTCAGTACTTC. Translating gives CASSAGQMGNIQYF.

CDR3 region: CASSSPAGGQDTQYF. DNA for the CDR3: TGTGCCAGCAGCTCCCCGGCGGGGGGGCAAGATACGCAGTATTTT. This chain uses TRBV5-4 with TRBJ2-3; 9 positions match TRBD2. CDR1 SGHNT and CDR2 YYREEE come from the germline V gene (reference sequence). J was trimmed by 5 bases and V by 3 bases; bases with no gene match: 7. This CDR3 region has 15 residues.

As regards this clone: Different DNA sequences within this sample yield the same CDR3. V gene TRBV4-1 combines with J gene TRBJ2-7, with TRBD1 identical over 7 bases. The junction had 1 base not matched to a gene; V was cut back by 1 base and J by 1 base. Germline loops: CDR1 MGHRA, CDR2 YSYEKL. This CDR3 spans 14 amino acids. The CDR3 spells CASSQVGQSYEQYF. Written as DNA, the CDR3 is TGCGCCAGCAGCCAAGTGGGACAGTCCTACGAGCAGTACTTC.

As DNA, the CDR3 is TGTGCCAGCAGTGAAGTAAACACCGGGGAGCTGTTTTTT. Its protein is CASSEVNTGELFF. The rearrangement uses TRBV6-1 and TRBJ2-2; D call uncertain. The CDR3 is made up of 13 amino acids. Per the germline V gene, CDR1 is MNHNS and CDR2 is SASEGT. Trimming stripped 1 base from V and 2 bases from J, with 2 bases between.

The chain combines TRBV10-3 with TRBJ2-3; 7 nucleotides agree with TRBD2. Germline lookup yields CDR1 ENHRY and CDR2 SYGVKD. Germline trimming cut 6 bases from V and 3 bases from J; bases unmatched to any gene: 15. This CDR3 comprises 17 residues. This CDR3 reads CAISNRQSGTVTDTQYF. The CDR3 DNA follows: TGTGCCATCAGCAACCGACAGAGCGGGACGGTGACAGATACGCAGTATTTT.